This T cell receptor beta chain was sequenced during a study of blood T cell repertoires in COVID-19. For the study at large: From the United States, Italy and Spain came samples of acute and convalescent COVID-19.

While infection was still active, Seattle patients were enrolled and then followed longitudinally. Germline V lookup: CDR1 ENHRY, CDR2 SYGVKD. The CDR3 totals 13 residues. Trimming took 4 bases from V and 4 from J, leaving 9 bases between them. Using immunoSEQ multiplex PCR, the repertoire was profiled, and TCRdb retains in-frame clones only, with some absent. The data show around 180,000 clones, around 82% seen once. Sequencing was performed on peripheral blood. The genes are TRBV10-3 and TRBJ2-3; possible D gene TRBD2, 5 bases. This TCR came from an elderly man with COVID-19, enrolled during active disease. CDR3 sequence reads: CAISGPGSDTQYF. DNA of the CDR3: TGTGCCATCAGTGGACCGGGATCAGATACGCAGTATTTT.